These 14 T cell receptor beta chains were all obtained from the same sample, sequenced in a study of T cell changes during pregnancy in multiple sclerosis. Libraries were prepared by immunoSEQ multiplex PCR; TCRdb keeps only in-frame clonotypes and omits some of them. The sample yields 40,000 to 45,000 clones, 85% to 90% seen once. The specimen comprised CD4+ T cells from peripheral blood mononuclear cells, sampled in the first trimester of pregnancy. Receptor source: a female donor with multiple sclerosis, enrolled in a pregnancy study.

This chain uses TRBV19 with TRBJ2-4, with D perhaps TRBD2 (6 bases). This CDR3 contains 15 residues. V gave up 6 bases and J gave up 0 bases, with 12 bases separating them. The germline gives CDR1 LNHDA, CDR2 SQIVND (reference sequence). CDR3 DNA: TGTGCCAGTAGGAGAGGGGACTTAGCCAAAAACATTCAGTACTTC. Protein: CASRRGDLAKNIQYF. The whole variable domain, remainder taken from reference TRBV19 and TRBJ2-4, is DGGITQSPKYLFRKEGQNVTLSCEQNLNHDAMYWYRQDPGQGLRLIYYSQIVNDFQKGDIAEGYSVSREKKESFPLTVTSAQKNPTAFYLCASRRGDLAKNIQYFGAGTRLSVL.

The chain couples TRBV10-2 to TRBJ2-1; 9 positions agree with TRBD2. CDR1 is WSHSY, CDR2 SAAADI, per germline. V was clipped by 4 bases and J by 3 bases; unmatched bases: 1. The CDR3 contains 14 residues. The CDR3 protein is CASSGAGGYNEQFF. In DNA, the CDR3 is TGCGCCAGCAGTGGAGCGGGAGGCTACAATGAGCAGTTCTTC.

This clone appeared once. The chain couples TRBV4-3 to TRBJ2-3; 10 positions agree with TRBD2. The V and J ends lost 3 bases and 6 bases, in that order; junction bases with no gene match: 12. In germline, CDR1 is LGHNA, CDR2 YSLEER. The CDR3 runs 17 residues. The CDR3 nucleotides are TGCGCCAGCAGCCATTCTTTAGCGGGAGGCCAACCCGATACGCAGTATTTT. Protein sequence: CASSHSLAGGQPDTQYF.

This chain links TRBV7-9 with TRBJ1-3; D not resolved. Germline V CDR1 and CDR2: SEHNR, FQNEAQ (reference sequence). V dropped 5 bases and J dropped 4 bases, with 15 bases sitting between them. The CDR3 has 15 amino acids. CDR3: CASSPPGPGGNTIYF. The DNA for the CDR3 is TGTGCCAGCAGCCCCCCGGGCCCGGGGGGAAACACCATATATTTT. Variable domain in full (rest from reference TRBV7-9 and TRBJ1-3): DTGVSQNPRHKITKRGQNVTFRCDPISEHNRLYWYRQTLGQGPEFLTYFQNEAQLEKSRLLSDRFSAERPKGSFSTLEIQRTEQGDSAMYLCASSPPGPGGNTIYFGEGSWLTVV.

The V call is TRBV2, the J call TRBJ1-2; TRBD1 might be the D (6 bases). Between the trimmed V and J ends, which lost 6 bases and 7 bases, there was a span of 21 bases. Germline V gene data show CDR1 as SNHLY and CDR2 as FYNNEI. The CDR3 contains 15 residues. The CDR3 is CASSRQTGFLSGYTF. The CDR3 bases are TGTGCCAGCAGCCGTCAAACAGGGTTTCTCTCTGGCTACACCTTC.

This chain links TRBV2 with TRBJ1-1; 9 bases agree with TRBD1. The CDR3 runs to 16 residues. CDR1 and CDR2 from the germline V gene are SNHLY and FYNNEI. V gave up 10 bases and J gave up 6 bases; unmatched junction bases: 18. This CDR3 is CATSGGTGFDVAEAFF. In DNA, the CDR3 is TGTGCCACCAGCGGCGGGACAGGGTTCGACGTCGCTGAAGCTTTCTTT. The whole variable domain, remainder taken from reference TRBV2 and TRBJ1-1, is EPEVTQTPSHQVTQMGQEVILRCVPISNHLYFYWYRQILGQKVEFLVSFYNNEISEKSEIFDDQFSVERPDGSNFTLKIRSTKLEDSAMYFCATSGGTGFDVAEAFFGQGTRLTVV.

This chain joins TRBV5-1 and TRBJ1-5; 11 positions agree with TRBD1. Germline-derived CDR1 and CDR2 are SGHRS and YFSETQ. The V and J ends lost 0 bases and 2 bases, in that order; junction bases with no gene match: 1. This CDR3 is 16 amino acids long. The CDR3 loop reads CASSLGGQGGNQPQHF. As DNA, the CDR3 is TGCGCCAGCAGCTTGGGGGGACAGGGGGGCAATCAGCCCCAGCATTTT.

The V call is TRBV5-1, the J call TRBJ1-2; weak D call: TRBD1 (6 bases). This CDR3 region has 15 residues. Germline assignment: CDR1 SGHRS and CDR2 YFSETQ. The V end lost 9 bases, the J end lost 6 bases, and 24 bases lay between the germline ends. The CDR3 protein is CATARTTGLGDGYTF. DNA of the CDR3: TGCGCCACCGCTCGTACAACAGGGCTGGGGGATGGCTACACCTTC.

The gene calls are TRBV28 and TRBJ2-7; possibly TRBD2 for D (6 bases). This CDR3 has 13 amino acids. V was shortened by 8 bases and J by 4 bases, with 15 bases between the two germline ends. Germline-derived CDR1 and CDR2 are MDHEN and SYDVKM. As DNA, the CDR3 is TGTGCCAGCTCGGAGGGAACCGGATACGAGCAGTACTTC. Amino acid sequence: CASSEGTGYEQYF.

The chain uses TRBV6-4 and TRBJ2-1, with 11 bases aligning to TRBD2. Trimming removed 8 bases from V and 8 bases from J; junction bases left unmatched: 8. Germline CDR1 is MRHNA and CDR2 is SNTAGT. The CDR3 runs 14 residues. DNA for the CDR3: TGTGCCAGCCGACCGGGACTAGCGGTGGATGAGCAGTTCTTC. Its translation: CASRPGLAVDEQFF.

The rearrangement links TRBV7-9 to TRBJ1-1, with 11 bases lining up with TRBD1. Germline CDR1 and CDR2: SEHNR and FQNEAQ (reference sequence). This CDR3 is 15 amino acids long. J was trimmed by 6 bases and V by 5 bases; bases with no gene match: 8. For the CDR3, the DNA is TGTGCCAGCAGCACAGGACAGGGGGCTGAGGCTGAAGCTTTCTTT. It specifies CASSTGQGAEAEAFF.

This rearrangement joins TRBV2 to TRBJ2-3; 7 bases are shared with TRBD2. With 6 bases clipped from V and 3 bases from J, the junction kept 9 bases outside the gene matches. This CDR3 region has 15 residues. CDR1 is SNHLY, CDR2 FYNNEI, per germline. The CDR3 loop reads CASSYFSGGTDTQYF. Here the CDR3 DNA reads TGTGCCAGCAGCTATTTTTCGGGAGGAACAGATACGCAGTATTTT.

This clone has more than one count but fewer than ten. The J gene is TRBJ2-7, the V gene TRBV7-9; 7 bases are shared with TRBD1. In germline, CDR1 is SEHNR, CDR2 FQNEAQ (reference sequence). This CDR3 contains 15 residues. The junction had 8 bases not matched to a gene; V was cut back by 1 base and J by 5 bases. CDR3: CASSLVPDRAHEQYF. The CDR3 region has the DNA TGTGCCAGCAGCTTAGTACCCGACAGGGCCCACGAGCAGTACTTC. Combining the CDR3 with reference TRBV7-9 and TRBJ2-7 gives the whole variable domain DTGVSQNPRHKITKRGQNVTFRCDPISEHNRLYWYRQTLGQGPEFLTYFQNEAQLEKSRLLSDRFSAERPKGSFSTLEIQRTEQGDSAMYLCASSLVPDRAHEQYFGPGTRLTVT.

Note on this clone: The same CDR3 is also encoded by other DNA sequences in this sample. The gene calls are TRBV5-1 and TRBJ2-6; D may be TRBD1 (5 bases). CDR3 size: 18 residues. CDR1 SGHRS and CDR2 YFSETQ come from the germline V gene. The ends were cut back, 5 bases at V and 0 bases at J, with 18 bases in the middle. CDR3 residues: CASSSRVLTSSGANVLTF. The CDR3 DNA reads TGCGCCAGCAGTTCCAGGGTATTAACCAGCTCTGGGGCCAACGTCCTGACTTTC.